In this sample, the clone carrying this T cell receptor (beta chain) turned up a few times. Antigen: not known. This specimen comes from a study of T-cell memory formation after mild COVID-19. TCRdb reprocessed the 5' RACE reads via MiXCR and lists one record per CDR3 protein. This table has some 440,000 distinct CDR3 sequences, about 23% appearing once. General study points: Day 15 to 85 contractors were CD4/CD8 balanced; later expanders leaned CD4+.

Germline assignment: CDR1 SGHTA and CDR2 FQGNSA. Trimming at V came to 5 bases and at J to 4 bases, leaving 4 bases not matched to a gene. The CDR3 loop spans 14 amino acids. This chain uses TRBV7-2 with TRBJ2-7, with 11 bases matching TRBD1. The sequenced material came from PBMCs or a T cell subset sorted from them (not recorded which). This clonotype was sampled from an adult woman who had mild COVID-19 (a few samples of this study predate the infection). Cell type and time point are not known. The CDR3 here is CASSPDRGRYEQYF. The CDR3 coding sequence is TGTGCCAGCAGCCCGGACAGGGGGCGGTACGAGCAGTACTTC. The variable domain in full, completed from reference TRBV7-2 and TRBJ2-7, reads GAGVSQSPSNKVTEKGKDVELRCDPISGHTALYWYRQSLGQGLEFLIYFQGNSAPDKSGLPSDRFSAERTGGSVSTLTIQRTQQEDSAVYLCASSPDRGRYEQYFGPGTRLTVT.